The sequence of this T cell receptor (beta chain) was determined in a study of CD8 T cells in Susac syndrome. RNA was extracted with the RNeasy kit, and a quantity of roughly 0.45 to 1 ug was reverse transcribed using random hexamers. The amplification used immunoSEQ multiplex PCR on TCR beta CDR3; it spanned 54 Vbeta and 13 Jbeta. One entry per CDR3 protein results from TCRdb running MiXCR on the immunoSEQ multiplex PCR reads. The sample lists about 210,000 distinct CDR3 sequences, roughly 94% occurring once. TCR beta sequences were obtained from blood CD8+ and CD4+ T cells. The specimen was CD4+ T cells from PBMCs. This TCR was recovered from a human donor in good health.

In nucleotides, the CDR3 is TGTGCCAGCTCACCGTCAGAAGAGACCCAGTACTTC. It codes for CASSPSEETQYF. The V gene is TRBV18, the J gene TRBJ2-5; D call uncertain. The V and J ends lost 3 bases and 3 bases respectively, with 5 bases between them. The CDR3 is made up of 12 amino acids. Germline V gene data show CDR1 as KGHSH and CDR2 as LQKENI.